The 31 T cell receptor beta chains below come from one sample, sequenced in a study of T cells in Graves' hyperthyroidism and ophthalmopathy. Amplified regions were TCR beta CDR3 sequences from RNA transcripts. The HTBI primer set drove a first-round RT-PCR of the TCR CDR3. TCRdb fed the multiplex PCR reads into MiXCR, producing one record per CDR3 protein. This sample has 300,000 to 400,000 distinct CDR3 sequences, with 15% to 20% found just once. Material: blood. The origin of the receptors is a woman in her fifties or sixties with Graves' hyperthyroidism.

The CDR3 DNA follows: TGTGCCAGTAGTCCGAGACAGGGAGGCGGCTACGAGCAGTACTTC. Protein product: CASSPRQGGGYEQYF. The chain links TRBV19 to TRBJ2-7, with D perhaps TRBD1 (7 bases). The CDR3 totals 15 residues. V was trimmed by 5 bases and J by 3 bases, leaving 17 bases between them. Germline CDR1 and CDR2: LNHDA and SQIVND (reference sequence).

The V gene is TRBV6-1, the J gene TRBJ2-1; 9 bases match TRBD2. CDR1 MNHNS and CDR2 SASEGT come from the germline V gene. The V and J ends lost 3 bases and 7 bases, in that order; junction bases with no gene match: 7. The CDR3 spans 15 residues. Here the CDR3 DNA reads TGTGCCAGCAGTGATCCGCGGGAGGGCCGGAATGAGCAGTTCTTC. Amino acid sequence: CASSDPREGRNEQFF.

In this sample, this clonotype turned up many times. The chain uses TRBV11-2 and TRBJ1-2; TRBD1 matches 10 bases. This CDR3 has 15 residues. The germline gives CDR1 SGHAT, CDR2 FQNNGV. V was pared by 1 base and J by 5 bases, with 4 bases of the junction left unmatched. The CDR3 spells CASSLVVGQGYGYTF. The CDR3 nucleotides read TGTGCCAGCAGCTTAGTAGTGGGACAGGGGTATGGCTACACCTTC.

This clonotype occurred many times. The CDR3 coding sequence is TGTGCCAGCAGCCAATCCGCGATGGAATTGCGAGCTTTCTTT. It encodes CASSQSAMELRAFF. The rearrangement uses TRBV14 and TRBJ1-1, with D unclear. CDR3 length: 14 residues. The V and J ends lost 2 bases and 10 bases respectively, with 17 bases between them. CDR1 and CDR2 from the germline V gene are SGHDN and FVKESK.

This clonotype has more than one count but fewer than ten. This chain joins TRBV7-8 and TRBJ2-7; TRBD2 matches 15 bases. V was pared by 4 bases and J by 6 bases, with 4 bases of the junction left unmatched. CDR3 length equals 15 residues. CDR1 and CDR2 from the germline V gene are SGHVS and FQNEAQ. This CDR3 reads CASSSGTSGGSEQYV. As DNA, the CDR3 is TGTGCCAGCAGCTCCGGGACTAGCGGGGGGAGCGAGCAGTACGTC.

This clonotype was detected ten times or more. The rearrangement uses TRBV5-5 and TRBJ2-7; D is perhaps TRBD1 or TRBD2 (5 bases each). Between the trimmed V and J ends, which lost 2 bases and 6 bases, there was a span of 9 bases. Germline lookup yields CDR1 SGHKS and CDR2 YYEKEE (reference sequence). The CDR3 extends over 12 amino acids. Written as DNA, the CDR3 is TGTGCCAGCAGCTTAGGGACGTCCGAGCAGTACGTC. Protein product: CASSLGTSEQYV.

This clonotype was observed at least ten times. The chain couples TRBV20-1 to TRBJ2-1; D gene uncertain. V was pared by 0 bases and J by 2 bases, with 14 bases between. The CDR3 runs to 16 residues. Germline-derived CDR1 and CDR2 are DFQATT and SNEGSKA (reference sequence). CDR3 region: CSARDLGYQAYNEQFF. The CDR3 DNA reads TGCAGTGCTAGAGATCTAGGCTATCAAGCCTACAATGAGCAGTTCTTC.

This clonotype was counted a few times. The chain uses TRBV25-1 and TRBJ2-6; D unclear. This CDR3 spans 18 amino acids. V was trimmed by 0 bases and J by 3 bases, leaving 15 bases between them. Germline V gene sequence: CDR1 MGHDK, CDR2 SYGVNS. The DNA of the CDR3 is TGTGCCAGCAGTGAATATTACCATCCCTCCAGTGGGGCCAACGTCCTGACTTTC. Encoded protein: CASSEYYHPSSGANVLTF.

CDR3 sequence: CASSYASHYEQYF. CDR3 sequence (DNA): TGTGCCAGCAGTTATGCGAGCCACTACGAGCAGTACTTC. The rearrangement uses TRBV6-9 and TRBJ2-7, with D uncertain. The CDR3 has 13 amino acids. Germline-derived CDR1 and CDR2 are MNHGY and SVAAGI. Deletions cut 2 bases from V and 3 bases from J, with 8 bases between.

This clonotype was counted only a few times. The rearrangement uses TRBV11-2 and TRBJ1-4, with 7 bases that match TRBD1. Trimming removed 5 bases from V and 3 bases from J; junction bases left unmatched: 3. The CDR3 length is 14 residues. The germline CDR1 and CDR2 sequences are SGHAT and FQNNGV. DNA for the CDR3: TGTGCCAGCAGCCAGGGGGGGGCTAATGAAAAACTGTTTTTT. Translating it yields CASSQGGANEKLFF.

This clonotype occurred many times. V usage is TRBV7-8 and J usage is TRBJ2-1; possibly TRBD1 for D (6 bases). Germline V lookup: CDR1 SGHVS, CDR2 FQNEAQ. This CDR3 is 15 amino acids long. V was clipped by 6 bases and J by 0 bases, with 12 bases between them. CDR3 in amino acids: CASRVTGSSYNEQFF. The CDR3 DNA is TGTGCCAGCAGAGTTACAGGGAGCTCCTACAATGAGCAGTTCTTC. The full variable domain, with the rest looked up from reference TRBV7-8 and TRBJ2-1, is GAGVSQSPRYKVAKRGQDVALRCDPISGHVSLFWYQQALGQGPEFLTYFQNEAQLDKSGLPSDRFFAERPEGSVSTLKIQRTQQEDSAVYLCASRVTGSSYNEQFFGPGTRLTVL.

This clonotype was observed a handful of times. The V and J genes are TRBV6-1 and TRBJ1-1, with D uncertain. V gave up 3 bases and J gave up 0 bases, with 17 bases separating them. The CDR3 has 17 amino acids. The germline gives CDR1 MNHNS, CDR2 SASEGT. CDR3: CASSDLGSWSLNTEAFF. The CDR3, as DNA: TGTGCCAGCAGTGATCTGGGGTCCTGGAGTTTGAACACTGAAGCTTTCTTT.

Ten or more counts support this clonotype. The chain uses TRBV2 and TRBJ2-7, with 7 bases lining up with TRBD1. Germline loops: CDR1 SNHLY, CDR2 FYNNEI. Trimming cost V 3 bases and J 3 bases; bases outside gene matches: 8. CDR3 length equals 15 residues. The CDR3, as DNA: TGTGCCAGCAGTGACGGGACAGAGTTCTACTACGAGCAGTACTTC. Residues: CASSDGTEFYYEQYF.

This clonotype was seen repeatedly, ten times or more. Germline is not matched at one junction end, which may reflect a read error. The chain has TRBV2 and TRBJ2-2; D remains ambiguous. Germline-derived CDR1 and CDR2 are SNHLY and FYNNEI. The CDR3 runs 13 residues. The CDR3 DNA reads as TGTGCCAGCAGGGAAGGGCGCACCGGGGAGCTGTTTTTT. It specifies CASREGRTGELFF.

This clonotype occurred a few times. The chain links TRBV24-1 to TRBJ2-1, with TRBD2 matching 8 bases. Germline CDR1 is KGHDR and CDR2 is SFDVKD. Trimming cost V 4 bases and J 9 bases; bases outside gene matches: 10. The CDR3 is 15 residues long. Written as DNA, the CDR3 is TGTGCCACCAGTGAGTTAGCGGGATGGGCAGGTGAGCAGTTCTTC. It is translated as CATSELAGWAGEQFF.

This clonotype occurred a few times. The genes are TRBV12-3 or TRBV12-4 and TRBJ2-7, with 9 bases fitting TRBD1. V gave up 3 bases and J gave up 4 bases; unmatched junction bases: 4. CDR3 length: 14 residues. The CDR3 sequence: CASSFYRGRYEQYV. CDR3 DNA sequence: TGTGCCAGCAGTTTCTACAGGGGGCGATACGAGCAGTACGTC.

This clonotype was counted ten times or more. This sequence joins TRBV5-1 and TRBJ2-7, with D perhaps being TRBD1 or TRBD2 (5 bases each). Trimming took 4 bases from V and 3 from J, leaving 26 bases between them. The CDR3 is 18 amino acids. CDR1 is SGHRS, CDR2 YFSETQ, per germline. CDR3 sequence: CASSGTWGSPPRNYEQYV. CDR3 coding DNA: TGCGCCAGCAGCGGAACATGGGGGTCTCCCCCCCGAAACTACGAGCAGTACGTC.

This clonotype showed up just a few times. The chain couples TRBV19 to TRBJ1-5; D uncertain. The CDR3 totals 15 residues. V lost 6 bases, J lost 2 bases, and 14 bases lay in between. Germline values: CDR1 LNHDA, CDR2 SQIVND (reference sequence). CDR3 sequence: CASSSSLQGNQPQHF. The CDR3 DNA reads TGTGCCAGTAGCAGTTCCCTTCAGGGCAATCAGCCCCAGCATTTT. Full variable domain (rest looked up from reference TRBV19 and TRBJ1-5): DGGITQSPKYLFRKEGQNVTLSCEQNLNHDAMYWYRQDPGQGLRLIYYSQIVNDFQKGDIAEGYSVSREKKESFPLTVTSAQKNPTAFYLCASSSSLQGNQPQHFGDGTRLSIL.

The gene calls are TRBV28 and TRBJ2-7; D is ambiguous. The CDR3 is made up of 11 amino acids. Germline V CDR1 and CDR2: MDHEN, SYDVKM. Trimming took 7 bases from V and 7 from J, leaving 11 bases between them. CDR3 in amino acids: CASTLEREQYF. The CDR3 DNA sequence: TGTGCCAGCACCCTCGAAAGGGAGCAGTACTTC.

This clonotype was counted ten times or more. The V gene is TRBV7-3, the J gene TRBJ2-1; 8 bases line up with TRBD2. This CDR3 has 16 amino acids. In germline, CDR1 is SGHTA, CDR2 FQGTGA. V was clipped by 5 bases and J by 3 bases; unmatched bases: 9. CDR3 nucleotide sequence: TGTGCCAGCAGCCCATGGTCCGGGACTAGCTACAATGAGCAGTTCTTC. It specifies CASSPWSGTSYNEQFF.

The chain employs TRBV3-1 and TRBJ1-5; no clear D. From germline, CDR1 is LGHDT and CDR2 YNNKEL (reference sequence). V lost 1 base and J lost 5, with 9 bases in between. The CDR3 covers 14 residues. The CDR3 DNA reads TGTGCCAGCAGCCAAGGAGGTACGGATCAGCCCCAGCATTTT. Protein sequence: CASSQGGTDQPQHF. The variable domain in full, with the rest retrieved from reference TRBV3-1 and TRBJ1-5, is DTAVSQTPKYLVTQMGNDKSIKCEQNLGHDTMYWYKQDSKKFLKIMFSYNNKELIINETVPNRFSPKSPDKAHLNLHINSLELGDSAVYFCASSQGGTDQPQHFGDGTRLSIL.

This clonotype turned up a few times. The CDR3 sequence: CASSIVGGSNTGELFF. The CDR3 DNA is TGTGCCAGTAGTATAGTGGGGGGGTCGAACACCGGGGAGCTGTTTTTT. The gene calls are TRBV19 and TRBJ2-2; 7 nucleotides align to TRBD2. The CDR3 covers 16 residues. The junction had 2 bases not matched to a gene; V was cut back by 1 base and J by 0 bases. Germline CDR1 is LNHDA and CDR2 is SQIVND (reference sequence).

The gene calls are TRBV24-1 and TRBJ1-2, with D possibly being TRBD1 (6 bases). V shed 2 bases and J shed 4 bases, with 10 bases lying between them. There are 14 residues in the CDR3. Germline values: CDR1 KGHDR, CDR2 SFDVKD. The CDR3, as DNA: TGTGCCACCAGTGATTCCCGGGACATCTATGGCTACACCTTC. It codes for CATSDSRDIYGYTF.

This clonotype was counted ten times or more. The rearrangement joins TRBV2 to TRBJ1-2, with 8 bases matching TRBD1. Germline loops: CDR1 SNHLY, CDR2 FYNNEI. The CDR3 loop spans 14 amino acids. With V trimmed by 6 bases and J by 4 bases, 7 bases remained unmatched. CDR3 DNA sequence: TGTGCCAGCAGGGACCTGGACAGGGCCTATGGCTACACCTTC. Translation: CASRDLDRAYGYTF.

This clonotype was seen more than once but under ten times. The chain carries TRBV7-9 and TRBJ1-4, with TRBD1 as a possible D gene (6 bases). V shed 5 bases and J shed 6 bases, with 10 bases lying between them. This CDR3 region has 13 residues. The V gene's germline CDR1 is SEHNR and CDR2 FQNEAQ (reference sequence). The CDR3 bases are TGTGCCAGCAGCGGGGGGCAACATGAAAAACTGTTTTTT. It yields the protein CASSGGQHEKLFF.

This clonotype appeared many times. In DNA, the CDR3 is TGTGCCAGCAGTGGAGCGGGGGAAGGTAACATTCAGTACTTC. It is translated as CASSGAGEGNIQYF. V and J are TRBV27 and TRBJ2-4; 8 nucleotides line up with TRBD2. Germline-derived CDR1 and CDR2 are MNHEY and SMNVEV (reference sequence). J gave up 7 bases and V 5 bases, and 7 bases lay outside the gene matches. The length of the CDR3 is 14 residues.

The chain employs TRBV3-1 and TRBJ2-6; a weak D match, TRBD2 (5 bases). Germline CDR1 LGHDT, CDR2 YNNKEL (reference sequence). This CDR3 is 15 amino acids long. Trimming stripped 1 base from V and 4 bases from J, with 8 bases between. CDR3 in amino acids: CASSQAGSGANVLTF. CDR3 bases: TGTGCCAGCAGCCAAGCGGGATCAGGGGCCAACGTCCTGACTTTC. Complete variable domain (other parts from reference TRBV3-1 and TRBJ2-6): DTAVSQTPKYLVTQMGNDKSIKCEQNLGHDTMYWYKQDSKKFLKIMFSYNNKELIINETVPNRFSPKSPDKAHLNLHINSLELGDSAVYFCASSQAGSGANVLTFGAGSRLTVL.

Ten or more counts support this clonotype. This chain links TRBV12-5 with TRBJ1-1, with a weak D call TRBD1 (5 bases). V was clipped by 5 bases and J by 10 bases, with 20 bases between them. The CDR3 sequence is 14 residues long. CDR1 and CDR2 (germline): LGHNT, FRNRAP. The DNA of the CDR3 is TGTGCTAGTGGTCTAACCGGGACTGCTGGGCGAGCTTTCTTT. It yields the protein CASGLTGTAGRAFF.

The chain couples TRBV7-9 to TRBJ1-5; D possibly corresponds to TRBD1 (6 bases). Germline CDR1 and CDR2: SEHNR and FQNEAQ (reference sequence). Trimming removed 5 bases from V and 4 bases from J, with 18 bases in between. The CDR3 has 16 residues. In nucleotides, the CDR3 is TGTGCCAGCAGCCCGGCGGGGGGGCCTGGGAATCAGCCCCAGCATTTT. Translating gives CASSPAGGPGNQPQHF.

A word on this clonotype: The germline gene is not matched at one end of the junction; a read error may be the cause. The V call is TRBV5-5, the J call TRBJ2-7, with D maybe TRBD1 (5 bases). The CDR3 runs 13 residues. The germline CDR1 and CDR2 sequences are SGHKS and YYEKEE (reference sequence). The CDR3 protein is CASSYQGSHEQYF. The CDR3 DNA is TGTGCCAGCAGCTATCAGGGCTCCCACGAGCAGTACTTC. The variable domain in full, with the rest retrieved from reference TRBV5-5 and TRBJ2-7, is DAGVTQSPTHLIKTRGQQVTLRCSPISGHKSVSWYQQVLGQGPQFIFQYYEKEERGRGNFPDRFSARQFPNYSSELNVNALLLGDSALYLCASSYQGSHEQYFGPGTRLTVT.

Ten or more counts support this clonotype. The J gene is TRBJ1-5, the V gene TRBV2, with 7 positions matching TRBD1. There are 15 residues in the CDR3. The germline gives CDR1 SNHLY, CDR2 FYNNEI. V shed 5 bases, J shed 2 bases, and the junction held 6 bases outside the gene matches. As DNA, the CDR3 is TGTGCCAGCAGTCCCCGGACAGGCGGCAATCAGCCCCAGCATTTT. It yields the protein CASSPRTGGNQPQHF. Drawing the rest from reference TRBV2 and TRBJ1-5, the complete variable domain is EPEVTQTPSHQVTQMGQEVILRCVPISNHLYFYWYRQILGQKVEFLVSFYNNEISEKSEIFDDQFSVERPDGSNFTLKIRSTKLEDSAMYFCASSPRTGGNQPQHFGDGTRLSIL.